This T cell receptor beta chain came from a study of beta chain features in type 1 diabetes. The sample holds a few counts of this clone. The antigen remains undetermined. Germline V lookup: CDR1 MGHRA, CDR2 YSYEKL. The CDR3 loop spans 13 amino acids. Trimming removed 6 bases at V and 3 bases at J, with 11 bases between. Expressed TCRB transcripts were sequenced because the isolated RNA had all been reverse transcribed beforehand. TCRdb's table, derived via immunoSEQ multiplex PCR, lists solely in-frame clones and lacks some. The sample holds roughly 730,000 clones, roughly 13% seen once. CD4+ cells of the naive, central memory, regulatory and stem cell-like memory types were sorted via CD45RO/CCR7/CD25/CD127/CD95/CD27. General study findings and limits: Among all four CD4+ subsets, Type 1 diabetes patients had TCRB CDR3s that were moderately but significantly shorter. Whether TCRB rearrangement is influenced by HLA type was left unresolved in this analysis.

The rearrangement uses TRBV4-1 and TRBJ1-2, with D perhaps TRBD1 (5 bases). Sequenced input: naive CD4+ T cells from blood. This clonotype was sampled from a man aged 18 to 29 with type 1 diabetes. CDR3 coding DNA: TGCGCCAGCAGTCGTGGGGCCGACTATGGCTACACCTTC. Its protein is CASSRGADYGYTF.